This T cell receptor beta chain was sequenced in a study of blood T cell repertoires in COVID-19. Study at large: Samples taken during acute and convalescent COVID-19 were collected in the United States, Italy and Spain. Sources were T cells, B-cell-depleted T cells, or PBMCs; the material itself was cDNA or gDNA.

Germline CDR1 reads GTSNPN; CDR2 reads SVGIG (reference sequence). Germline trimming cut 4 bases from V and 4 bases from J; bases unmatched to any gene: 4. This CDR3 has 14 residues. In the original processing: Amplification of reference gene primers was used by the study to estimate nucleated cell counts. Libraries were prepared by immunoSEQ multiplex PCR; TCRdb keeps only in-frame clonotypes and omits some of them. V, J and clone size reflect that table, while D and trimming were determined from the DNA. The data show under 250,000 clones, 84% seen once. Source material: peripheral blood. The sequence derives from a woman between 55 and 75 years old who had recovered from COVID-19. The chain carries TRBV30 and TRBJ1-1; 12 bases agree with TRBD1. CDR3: CAWNRDRGPTEAFF. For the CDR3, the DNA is TGTGCCTGGAATCGGGACAGGGGGCCCACTGAAGCTTTCTTT.